This T cell receptor beta chain stems from a study of cytomegalovirus exposure and HLA in healthy donors. Primers included in the PCR were 60 Vbeta and 13 Jbeta primers. Profiling relied on immunoSEQ multiplex PCR, and the TCRdb table lists in-frame clones only, not all of them. The sample lists about 160,000 clones, approximately 80% seen once, with approximately 7% in the top ten. The source of this sequence is a woman aged 25 to 39 in good health and CMV-seropositive. The sample was PBMCs.

CDR3 DNA sequence: TGTGCCAGCAGCTACAGGGGCTCTGGAAACACCATATATTTT. It yields the protein CASSYRGSGNTIYF. The J gene is TRBJ1-3, the V gene TRBV7-9; 7 bases fit TRBD1. Germline values: CDR1 SEHNR, CDR2 FQNEAQ (reference sequence). J lost 0 bases, V lost 4 bases, and 0 bases had no gene match. CDR3 length: 14 residues. The full variable domain, in which reference TRBV7-9 and TRBJ1-3 provide the parts outside the CDR3, is DTGVSQNPRHKITKRGQNVTFRCDPISEHNRLYWYRQTLGQGPEFLTYFQNEAQLEKSRLLSDRFSAERPKGSFSTLEIQRTEQGDSAMYLCASSYRGSGNTIYFGEGSWLTVV.